The source of this T cell receptor (beta chain) is a study of blood T cell repertoires in COVID-19 (dated by TCRdb to between 2020 and 2021). General notes on the study: Samples from collaborators originated in the United States, Italy and Spain and spanned both the acute and convalescent phases of COVID-19. Sample metadata almost always included a de-identified subject ID, COVID-19 status, age in years and sex. A freely available public database, intended as a resource for researchers studying the immune response to SARS-CoV-2, is where the repertoires were released. The dataset comprised deeply sampled blood TCRbeta repertoires from subjects exposed to, actively infected with, or recovered from COVID-19. Samples came from the ongoing ImmuneRACE study (first 160 participants) plus 1,254 subjects from 6 global collaborators. Where available, HLA class I and class II types were obtained from metadata supplied by the sample provider rather than from assay-based typing. The material from the prospective study consisted of cDNA or gDNA derived from T cells, B-cell-depleted T cells, or PBMCs.

The cysteine opens and the phenylalanine closes a CDR3 of 15 amino acids. Kept here is only the CDR3 DNA, which spans 45 bases and is read in frame from base 1. V has 3 bases trimmed and J has 4 bases trimmed; junction bases matching no gene number 6. Per the germline V gene (reference sequence), PRHDT is the CDR1 and FYEKMQ is the CDR2. The paper as a whole reports these results and caveats: The quantity of clinical and demographic metadata differed by source and by participant and was supplied without curation.

Regarding this clone: This clone's antigen is unknown. Per-base qualities were not stored, and no clone one base away is much larger.

Each collaborating institution followed its own protocols to collect whole blood in K2EDTA tubes. For TCRbeta analysis, collaborator samples were shipped as frozen whole blood, as isolated PBMCs, or as DNA extracted from either sample type. TCRbeta CDR3 regions were amplified from genomic DNA by means of the immunoSEQ Assay, a bias-controlled multiplex PCR. Concerning the study's data processing: The number of nucleated cells in each sample was estimated from the amplification of reference gene primers within the assay. Sequence reads were collapsed and filtered to measure the absolute abundance of every unique TCRbeta CDR3 rearrangement. Productive Simpson clonality was computed per sample as the square root of Simpson's diversity index over productive rearrangements. TCRdb limited this immuneACCESS table to in-frame rearrangements with V and J called. A share of clones is missing; checked studies link under half to unresolved V genes, and the rest is unexplained. The V and J calls and clone size come from that table; D and trimming were worked out from the DNA. The sample data list some 29,000 clones, and 70% to 90% of these were observed just once. The top ten clones comprise roughly 3.5% of the sample.

The V gene is TRBV13 and the J gene is TRBJ2-3; TRBD2 agrees with 8 junctional bases. The sequenced sample consisted of peripheral blood. The sequence was collected from a human donor in a cohort sampled during active COVID-19. The CDR3 has the sequence CASSFWRGASDTQYF. The bases read TGTGCCAGCAGCTTCTGGCGGGGGGCGTCAGATACGCAGTATTTT.